These 14 T cell receptor beta chains were all obtained from the same sample, sequenced in a study of cytomegalovirus exposure and HLA in healthy donors. PCR primers comprised 60 Vbeta and 13 Jbeta primers. Sequenced by immunoSEQ multiplex PCR; TCRdb stores in-frame clones only, minus some. The data contain around 150,000 clones, 60% to 85% of them singletons. Sequenced sample: PBMCs. The source is a man between 50 and 59 years old in good health and CMV-seropositive.

V is TRBV7-2 and J is TRBJ1-1; perhaps TRBD1 as D (5 bases). The CDR3 contains 13 residues. V gave up 1 base and J gave up 5 bases, with 8 bases separating them. CDR1 and CDR2 from the germline V gene are SGHTA and FQGNSA. The CDR3 nucleotides read TGTGCCAGCAGCTTAGTGCAGGGTACTGAAGCTTTCTTT. As protein: CASSLVQGTEAFF. Together with reference TRBV7-2 and TRBJ1-1, the CDR3 gives the full variable domain: GAGVSQSPSNKVTEKGKDVELRCDPISGHTALYWYRQSLGQGLEFLIYFQGNSAPDKSGLPSDRFSAERTGGSVSTLTIQRTQQEDSAVYLCASSLVQGTEAFFGQGTRLTVV.

The chain employs TRBV7-2 and TRBJ2-1, with 7 bases identical to TRBD1. This CDR3 has 15 amino acids. Looked up from germline, CDR1 is SGHTA and CDR2 is FQGNSA. V shed 5 bases and J 4 bases; nucleotides not matched to a gene: 8. The CDR3 DNA sequence: TGTGCCAGCAGCACTGACAGGGCTCGGTACAATGAGCAGTTCTTC. This gives the protein CASSTDRARYNEQFF.

CDR3 sequence: CASSSGLSNQPQHF. The CDR3 DNA sequence: TGTGCCAGCAGCTCAGGACTTAGCAATCAGCCCCAGCATTTT. V gene TRBV5-6 combines with J gene TRBJ1-5; unclear D gene. The CDR3 is 14 amino acids. The ends were cut back, 3 bases at V and 0 bases at J, with 7 bases in the middle. Germline assignment: CDR1 SGHDT and CDR2 YYEEEE.

This chain uses TRBV6-1 with TRBJ1-2; D unresolved. V gave up 1 base and J gave up 3 bases, with 6 bases separating them. This CDR3 has 13 residues. The germline gives CDR1 MNHNS, CDR2 SASEGT. The CDR3 bases are TGTGCCAGCAGTGAAGGTCAGGACTATGGCTACACCTTC. Translated, it gives CASSEGQDYGYTF.

The chain joins TRBV28 to TRBJ1-1; TRBD1 matches 9 bases. With V trimmed by 6 bases and J by 3 bases, 5 bases remained unmatched. The CDR3 sequence is 14 residues long. CDR1 is MDHEN and CDR2 is SYDVKM in the germline V gene. Written as DNA, the CDR3 is TGTGCCAGCAGCACAGGGGGCAGGGACACTGAAGCTTTCTTT. Amino acids: CASSTGGRDTEAFF.

Worth noting for this clone: Different DNA sequences within this sample yield the same CDR3. The gene calls are TRBV28 and TRBJ1-1, with 8 bases fitting TRBD1. The CDR3 totals 14 residues. Trimming removed 5 bases from V and 4 bases from J; junction bases left unmatched: 6. Looked up from germline, CDR1 is MDHEN and CDR2 is SYDVKM. The CDR3 sequence is CASSPWTGSTEAFF. DNA for the CDR3: TGTGCCAGCAGTCCTTGGACAGGGTCCACTGAAGCTTTCTTT.

The chain carries TRBV7-6 and TRBJ2-2; 8 positions match TRBD2. There are 16 residues in the CDR3. Trimming at V came to 5 bases and at J to 4 bases, leaving 9 bases not matched to a gene. CDR1 and CDR2 from the germline V gene are SGHVS and FNYEAQ. Here the CDR3 DNA reads TGTGCCAGCAGCCAACGGGGGGGCTGGAGCACCGGGGAGCTGTTTTTT. It translates to CASSQRGGWSTGELFF.

The chain couples TRBV6-5 to TRBJ1-2; D gene unclear. V was trimmed by 6 bases and J by 2 bases, leaving 13 bases between them. Germline V gene data show CDR1 as MNHEY and CDR2 as SVGAGI. The CDR3 loop spans 14 amino acids. Here the CDR3 reads CASRFASINYGYTF. Written as DNA, the CDR3 is TGTGCCAGCAGGTTCGCCAGTATAAACTATGGCTACACCTTC.

V gene TRBV9 combines with J gene TRBJ2-6, with D possibly TRBD1 on 5 matching bases. Germline-derived CDR1 and CDR2 are SGDLS and YYNGEE. Between the trimmed V and J ends, which lost 0 bases and 2 bases, there was a span of 9 bases. The CDR3 totals 16 residues. Written as DNA, the CDR3 is TGTGCCAGCAGCGTAGATAGCAGGGCTGGGGCCAACGTCCTGACTTTC. Its translation is CASSVDSRAGANVLTF.

The V and J genes are TRBV10-3 and TRBJ1-1, with D uncertain. The CDR3 extends over 13 amino acids. The V end was cut by 11 bases, the J end by 5 bases, with 18 bases between. In germline, CDR1 is ENHRY, CDR2 SYGVKD. This chain's CDR3 is CASSTATGTEAFF. CDR3 nucleotides: TGTGCCTCATCGACGGCGACGGGTACTGAAGCTTTCTTT.

The DNA for the CDR3 is TGTGCCAGCAGCCCAGGGGGGACAGCTCTAGGAGCTTTCTTT. It is translated as CASSPGGTALGAFF. V gene TRBV13 combines with J gene TRBJ1-1; TRBD1 matches at 7 bases. CDR3 length: 14 amino acids. Germline CDR1 and CDR2: PRHDT and FYEKMQ (reference sequence). V lost 5 bases, J lost 10 bases, and 13 bases stayed unmatched.

The chain links TRBV6-5 to TRBJ2-7, with unresolved D. V was shortened by 6 bases and J by 3 bases, with 6 bases between the two germline ends. Germline V lookup: CDR1 MNHEY, CDR2 SVGAGI. The CDR3 spans 11 residues. The CDR3 region is CASRYLYEQYF. CDR3 nucleotide sequence: TGTGCCAGCAGATACCTCTACGAGCAGTACTTC.

V gene TRBV5-6 combines with J gene TRBJ2-7; a possible D gene is TRBD1 (5 bases). Germline CDR1 reads SGHDT; CDR2 reads YYEEEE. Between the trimmed V and J ends, which lost 4 bases and 5 bases, there was a span of 13 bases. CDR3 length equals 13 residues. In DNA form, the CDR3 reads TGTGCCAGCAGCCACAACCAGGGTGACGAGCAGTACTTC. Residues: CASSHNQGDEQYF.

The CDR3 DNA sequence: TGTGCCAGCAGTCGGGACAGGGGGCTTCAGCCCCAGCATTTT. Its translation is CASSRDRGLQPQHF. The J gene is TRBJ1-5, the V gene TRBV11-2; 12 positions agree with TRBD1. The CDR3 runs to 14 residues. Trimming cost V 6 bases and J 6 bases; bases outside gene matches: 3. Germline V lookup: CDR1 SGHAT, CDR2 FQNNGV.